This T cell receptor (beta chain) was recovered during a study of blood T cell repertoires in COVID-19. Clones were read by immunoSEQ multiplex PCR, and TCRdb kept only the in-frame ones, dropping some. The table shows 350,000 to 550,000 clones, with approximately 90% occurring only once. The J segment lost 5 bases and the V segment lost 3 bases, leaving 10 bases of the junction unmatched. CDR1 MDHEN and CDR2 SYDVKM come from the germline V gene. CDR3 length: 15 residues. Material for sequencing was peripheral blood. The TCR comes from a woman aged 30 to 39 with acute or convalescent COVID-19. The rearrangement joins TRBV28 to TRBJ2-7; 7 bases align to TRBD1. The CDR3 protein is CASSFSGQGVDEQYF. The DNA for the CDR3 is TGTGCCAGCAGTTTCTCAGGGCAGGGGGTGGACGAGCAGTACTTC. Full variable domain (outside the CDR3, taken from reference TRBV28 and TRBJ2-7): DVKVTQSSRYLVKRTGEKVFLECVQDMDHENMFWYRQDPGLGLRLIYFSYDVKMKEKGDIPEGYSVSREKKERFSLILESASTNQTSMYLCASSFSGQGVDEQYFGPGTRLTVT.